This TCR beta chain was observed in a study of control samples from healthy donors and cancer patients. J was trimmed by 7 bases and V by 5 bases; bases with no gene match: 7. This CDR3 region has 14 residues. CDR1 is MNHEY, CDR2 SMNVEV, per germline (reference sequence). Here immunoSEQ multiplex PCR was the method, and the copy in TCRdb shows in-frame clones only, minus some. The table lists 190,000 or so clones, 80% to 95% of them singletons. The receptor's source is a man aged 18 to 30 in good health. The J gene is TRBJ1-1, the V gene TRBV27; TRBD1 aligns across 10 bases. What was sequenced was blood. The CDR3 reads CASSLRQGAGEAFF. The CDR3 DNA is TGTGCCAGCAGTCTCCGACAGGGGGCAGGTGAAGCTTTCTTT.